A selection of T cell receptor beta chains follows, all from one sample in a study of identical twins. MiXCR, applied by TCRdb to the 5' RACE reads, yields one record per CDR3 protein. The table has a few hundred thousand distinct CDR3 sequences, about 8.3% seen once. The same data also contributed to another study, on yellow fever vaccine responses in identical twins.

Sequenced input: CD8+ T cells sorted from blood. Every receptor here comes from a woman under 30 in good health. Each CDR3 is given with its conserved first and last residue. The D gene is left open where the match is weak. Expanded clones are given a class, and other clones once, few, many or no size at all.

cdr3_aa	cdr3_nt	v_call	j_call	clone_size	d_call
CASSVNQGPETQYF	TGTGCCAGCAGCGTTAATCAGGGCCCGGAGACCCAGTACTTC	TRBV28	TRBJ2-5	few	NA
CASSSPADTQYF	TGTGCCAGCAGCTCACCGGCGGATACGCAGTATTTT	TRBV7-2	TRBJ2-3	NA	NA
CASSQDGDGGNEQFF	TGTGCCAGCAGCCAAGACGGGGACGGGGGCAATGAGCAGTTCTTC	TRBV14	TRBJ2-1	NA	NA
CASSYSESGGQFEQFF	TGTGCCAGCAGTTACTCGGAATCGGGGGGACAGTTCGAGCAGTTCTTC	TRBV6-2/TRBV6-3	TRBJ2-1	few	NA
CASSYGPSTDTQYF	TGTGCCAGCAGCTATGGACCAAGCACAGATACGCAGTATTTT	TRBV5-6	TRBJ2-3	many	NA
CASSVADRYNEQFF	TGTGCCAGCAGCGTAGCGGACCGTTACAATGAGCAGTTCTTC	TRBV9	TRBJ2-1	few	NA
CASSLVTSGINEQFF	TGTGCCAGCAGCTTAGTGACTAGCGGGATCAATGAGCAGTTCTTC	TRBV7-9	TRBJ2-1	few	TRBD2
CASSGEGVGLFF	TGTGCCAGCAGCGGAGAGGGAGTAGGACTGTTTTTT	TRBV11-2	TRBJ1-4	few	NA
CSVVEGSGYTF	TGCAGCGTTGTCGAAGGCTCTGGCTACACCTTC	TRBV29-1	TRBJ1-2	NA	NA
CASSAPRASSYNEQFF	TGTGCCAGCAGCGCACCCAGGGCGAGCTCCTACAATGAGCAGTTCTTC	TRBV11-2	TRBJ2-1	few	NA
CASSGGLFTDTQYF	TGTGCCAGCAGTGGGGGGCTATTTACAGATACGCAGTATTTT	TRBV28	TRBJ2-3	many	NA
CASICQGLLFRDTQYF	TGTGCCAGCATATGCCAAGGCCTGCTTTTCAGAGATACGCAGTATTTT	TRBV6-1	TRBJ2-3	NA	NA
CASSSIYEQYF	TGTGCCAGCAGCTCGATCTACGAGCAGTACTTC	TRBV28	TRBJ2-7	many	NA
CASSTGANYGYTF	TGTGCCAGCAGCACAGGAGCTAACTATGGCTACACCTTC	TRBV9	TRBJ1-2	few	NA
CATSRDRVKETQYF	TGTGCCACCAGCAGAGACAGGGTAAAAGAGACCCAGTACTTC	TRBV15	TRBJ2-5	NA	NA
CASSPPRAGGSKTQYF	TGTGCCAGCAGTCCCCCCAGGGCGGGGGGATCAAAGACCCAGTACTTC	TRBV28	TRBJ2-5	NA	TRBD2
CASSQAMASTDTQYF	TGCGCCAGCAGCCAAGCTATGGCTAGCACAGATACGCAGTATTTT	TRBV4-3	TRBJ2-3	many	NA
CAERRWEGGKETQYF	TGTGCCGAACGAAGATGGGAGGGTGGGAAAGAGACCCAGTACTTC	TRBV2	TRBJ2-5	few	TRBD2
CSARDRAGELFF	TGCAGTGCTAGAGATAGGGCCGGGGAGCTGTTTTTT	TRBV20-1	TRBJ2-2	NA	NA
CASTGGDYNTGELFF	TGTGCCAGCACAGGTGGGGACTACAACACCGGGGAGCTGTTTTTT	TRBV27	TRBJ2-2	NA	TRBD2
CASRSQYNSYEQYF	TGTGCCAGTAGGAGCCAATACAACTCCTACGAGCAGTACTTC	TRBV28	TRBJ2-7	few	NA
CASSRTGVKEKLFF	TGTGCCAGCAGTCGGACAGGGGTTAAGGAAAAACTGTTTTTT	TRBV6-1	TRBJ1-4	many	TRBD1
CSVDLAGVTGELFF	TGCAGCGTTGACTTAGCGGGAGTCACCGGGGAGCTGTTTTTT	TRBV29-1	TRBJ2-2	many	TRBD2
CASWRDNTEAFF	TGTGCCAGCTGGAGGGATAACACTGAAGCTTTCTTT	TRBV7-9	TRBJ1-1	NA	NA
CASSPEVAGGYNEQFF	TGCGCCAGCAGCCCAGAGGTAGCGGGAGGCTACAATGAGCAGTTCTTC	TRBV4-3	TRBJ2-1	NA	TRBD2
CASSVRQGIGEKLFF	TGTGCCAGCAGCGTCCGACAGGGTATAGGGGAAAAACTGTTTTTT	TRBV7-2	TRBJ1-4	many	TRBD1
CASSGQLKAANYGYTF	TGTGCCAGCAGTGGCCAGTTAAAGGCGGCTAACTATGGCTACACCTTC	TRBV25-1	TRBJ1-2	few	NA
CASSLAPGGEQYF	TGTGCCAGCAGCTTAGCCCCAGGGGGCGAGCAGTACTTC	TRBV7-2	TRBJ2-7	many	TRBD1
CASSLDQGVGTDTQYF	TGCGCCAGCAGCTTGGATCAGGGGGTAGGCACAGATACGCAGTATTTT	TRBV5-1	TRBJ2-3	many	TRBD1
CASSFFGLAYEQYF	TGTGCCAGCAGTTTCTTCGGACTAGCCTACGAGCAGTACTTC	TRBV6-2/TRBV6-3	TRBJ2-7	few	TRBD2
CSVEGAGAERTDTQYF	TGCAGCGTTGAAGGGGCGGGGGCAGAGCGGACAGATACGCAGTATTTT	TRBV29-1	TRBJ2-3	many	NA
CASSFFSYEQYF	TGTGCCAGCAGCTTCTTCTCCTACGAGCAGTACTTC	TRBV13	TRBJ2-7	NA	NA
CATSRREMNTEAFF	TGTGCCACCAGCAGGAGGGAAATGAACACTGAAGCTTTCTTT	TRBV15	TRBJ1-1	few	NA
CASSHSRVSGSADTQYF	TGCGCCAGCAGCCACTCACGAGTTAGCGGGAGTGCAGATACGCAGTATTTT	TRBV4-3	TRBJ2-3	few	TRBD2
CASSDRAGRVPDTQYF	TGTGCCAGCAGTGACAGAGCGGGACGGGTCCCAGATACGCAGTATTTT	TRBV6-4	TRBJ2-3	NA	TRBD2
CASSLHLGVAGYEQYF	TGTGCCAGCAGCCTACACCTCGGGGTAGCGGGGTACGAGCAGTACTTC	TRBV7-9	TRBJ2-7	many	TRBD2
CASWGEETQYF	TGTGCCAGCTGGGGCGAAGAGACCCAGTACTTC	TRBV6-1	TRBJ2-5	NA	NA
CSVLVGDSYEQYF	TGCAGCGTCCTGGTAGGAGACTCCTACGAGCAGTACTTC	TRBV29-1	TRBJ2-7	many	NA
CASIAGREADYNEQFF	TGTGCCAGCATCGCCGGGAGGGAGGCCGACTACAATGAGCAGTTCTTC	TRBV7-9	TRBJ2-1	NA	TRBD2
CASSLDFAGVTGEQFF	TGTGCCAGCAGCTTAGATTTTGCGGGAGTGACGGGTGAGCAGTTCTTC	TRBV11-2	TRBJ2-1	NA	TRBD2
CASGQGFYEQYF	TGTGCCAGCGGACAGGGTTTCTACGAGCAGTACTTC	TRBV25-1	TRBJ2-7	NA	TRBD1
CASSYGQGRGYTF	TGTGCCAGCAGTTACGGACAGGGTAGAGGCTACACCTTC	TRBV6-5	TRBJ1-2	few	TRBD1
CASSKSGLEYNEQFF	TGTGCCAGCAGTAAGTCGGGACTAGAGTACAATGAGCAGTTCTTC	TRBV6-1	TRBJ2-1	many	TRBD2
CASSLAPGWDTQYF	TGTGCCAGCAGCTTAGCGCCAGGGTGGGATACGCAGTATTTT	TRBV7-9	TRBJ2-3	few	NA
CASSIWDRGLNGYTF	TGTGCCAGTAGTATATGGGATCGGGGGCTAAATGGCTACACCTTC	TRBV19	TRBJ1-2	NA	NA
CASSQVQARTDTQYF	TGCGCCAGCAGCCAAGTCCAAGCACGCACAGATACGCAGTATTTT	TRBV4-1	TRBJ2-3	NA	NA
CSVGDRTYEQYF	TGCAGCGTTGGGGACAGGACCTACGAGCAGTACTTC	TRBV29-1	TRBJ2-7	many	TRBD1
CASSPSGRSHNEQFF	TGTGCCAGCTCACCGAGCGGGAGGTCACACAATGAGCAGTTCTTC	TRBV18	TRBJ2-1	NA	TRBD2
CASSSDSETQYF	TGTGCCAGCAGCTCGGACAGTGAGACCCAGTACTTC	TRBV7-4	TRBJ2-5	NA	NA
CASSYQEKLFF	TGTGCCAGCAGTTATCAGGAAAAACTGTTTTTT	TRBV12-3/TRBV12-4	TRBJ1-4	few	NA
CASSQDTGATNEKLFF	TGCGCCAGCAGCCAAGATACGGGGGCAACTAATGAAAAACTGTTTTTT	TRBV4-3	TRBJ1-4	NA	NA
CASSSYKGGEETQYF	TGTGCCAGCAGTTCCTATAAGGGCGGGGAAGAGACCCAGTACTTC	TRBV27	TRBJ2-5	few	NA
CSVEGQWRRGTDMQYF	TGCAGCGTTGAGGGACAGTGGCGTAGGGGCACAGATATGCAGTATTTT	TRBV29-1	TRBJ2-3	NA	TRBD1
CSVLVAGATEAFF	TGCAGCGTTCTTGTGGCTGGGGCCACTGAAGCTTTCTTT	TRBV29-1	TRBJ1-1	few	NA
CASSLGSPVEQYF	TGTGCCAGCAGCTTAGGGTCGCCCGTAGAGCAGTACTTC	TRBV7-6	TRBJ2-7	many	NA